This TCR beta chain is drawn from a study of long-term antiretroviral therapy in people with HIV. About the study: It was about a decade after the earliest samples that the 2015 immediate-ART recommendation appeared.

Trimming took off 3 bases at V and 2 bases at J, with 14 bases between the two ends. This CDR3 comprises 16 residues. Germline V gene data show CDR1 as SNHLY and CDR2 as FYNNEI. Assay version v3.0 of immunoSEQ was used, and it was run at survey level. TCRdb's table, derived via immunoSEQ multiplex PCR, lists solely in-frame clones and lacks some. The repertoire holds 20,000 or so clones, with around 84% as singletons. The genes are TRBV2 and TRBJ2-1, with D possibly being TRBD1 (6 bases). The sequence derives from a woman aged 30 to 39 with HIV. The specimen comprised unsorted PBMCs, sampled 0.2 years after starting antiretroviral therapy. CDR3 nucleotides: TGTGCCAGCAGTGACCTAAATGGGGGCGCCTACAATGAGCAGTTCTTC. The encoded protein is CASSDLNGGAYNEQFF.